This TCR beta chain was identified in a study of shared clonotypes between healthy human individuals (dated by TCRdb to about 2020). Describing the broader study: A few men and a couple of women, aged 18 to 49 years, made up the cohort. The study deeply sequenced blood TCR repertoires of five healthy adults to estimate repertoire size and the extent of clonotype sharing between individuals. For each donor, CD4 naive and CD4 memory were each given three plates, CD8 naive was given two plates, and CD8 memory was given one plate. Libraries were prepared and TCR repertoires were sequenced by different laboratories using diverse techniques, in order to increase sequencing depth and limit assay-specific biases. Between about 0.8 and 9.5 billion PBMCs per donor were obtained by leukapheresis.

Regarding this clone: It has no known antigen specificity. There are no base qualities to consult, and no much larger clone falls within one base.

The CDR3, from cysteine to phenylalanine, totals 15 residues. Only CDR3 DNA remains: 45 bases, in frame from the first base. Relative to germline, V is missing 5 bases and J is missing 3 bases, with 7 bases of the junction outside any gene match. Per the germline V gene, SGHRS is the CDR1 and YFSETQ is the CDR2. Donors were healthy HIV-negative adults with no recently reported acute infections or vaccinations. Only Caucasian adults living in Nashville, Tennessee, USA were represented among the donors. CD4+ T cells were enriched by magnetic negative selection; naive cells were then positively selected on CD45RA, and the negative fraction formed the memory subset. Blood was collected by leukapheresis, and PBMCs were isolated by Ficoll-Histopaque density gradient centrifugation and then cryopreserved in liquid nitrogen vapor phase. Analytical flow cytometry was used to check the purity and quantity of each magnetically sorted T cell population. From each sorted fraction, genomic DNA was isolated and quantified by UV absorbance on a Nanodrop 2000c.

TCR CDR3 regions were amplified from genomic DNA by multiplex PCR using the deep immunoSEQ assay. Extracted genomic DNA from each cell subset was distributed evenly across all wells of several immunoSEQ 96-well plates, and each plate was treated as a replicate. For sorted subsets, roughly 190 ng of genomic DNA, equivalent to roughly 33,000 T cell genomes, went into each replicate PCR. The purified libraries were quantified using a Qubit 3.0 fluorometer, sized with a Bioanalyzer 2100, and then quantified again using the KAPA Library Quantification kit. Every immunoSEQ 96-well plate was sequenced on a separate single-read 150-cycle Illumina NextSeq 550 flow cell. The original pipeline was this. Because only junctional sequences without quality scores were contained in the immunoSEQ output, filtering matching that applied to full-length reads could not be performed. Sequences were annotated with PyIR, a Python wrapper for IgBLAST v1.9, and V/J genes and CDR3 were assigned using IMGT germline references. Reads with weak V/J assignments (E-value above 1e-6), missing CDR3, stop codons, out-of-frame junctions, or ambiguous translated residues were removed. V3J clonotypes were defined as sequences sharing the same inferred V gene, J gene, and CDR3 amino acid sequence. To compute the percentage overlap between repertoires, the number of shared unique clonotypes was divided by the size of the smaller repertoire. Richness of each repertoire was evaluated using RTK rarefaction, the Chao1 estimator, and Recon v2.1 estimates of unobserved clonotypes. For all TCRbeta clonotypes obtained by the gDNA method from a few donors, generation probabilities were computed with OLGA. TCRdb limited this immuneACCESS table to in-frame rearrangements with V and J called. A share of clones is missing; checked studies link under half to unresolved V genes, and the rest is unexplained. V and J calls and clone size come straight from that table; D and trimming were deduced from the DNA. Counted in this sample were over a million clones; about 74% of them appeared once. The ten largest account for roughly 1.5% of the sample.

Overall results and qualifications from the work: Pairwise subsampling indicated that sequencing depth was expected to affect the degree of clonotype sharing among donors. Across a handful of donors, approximately 4.6% of naive CD4, roughly 3.5% of naive CD8, under 2.5% of memory CD4, and about 0.44% of memory CD8 clonotypes were shared. The genetic and exposure-history diversity represented was limited by the small number of donors. Estimated clonotype richness was generally larger for naive than for memory subsets. Compared with non-shared clonotypes, clonotypes shared by all four sorted-subset donors had higher generation probabilities. Even with the large sequencing depth, rarefaction of the sorted-subset datasets indicated that sequencing was incomplete. Sampling was restricted to blood, and TCR repertoires in tissues likely differ from the TCR repertoires found in blood.

Specimen: memory CD4+ T cells sorted from blood. The intended sense of this specimen's cell subset or site label: CD45RA-negative fraction. The sequence came from a man between 18 and 35 years old in good health. The rearranged segments are TRBV5-1 and TRBJ2-2; 7 bases in the middle match TRBD2. Read as DNA, the sequence is TGCGCCAGCAGGACTAGCCTCGCCGACACCGGGGAGCTGTTTTTT. This translates into CASRTSLADTGELFF. With all but the CDR3 taken from the reference TRBV5-1 and TRBJ2-2 genes, the full variable domain is: KAGVTQTPRYLIKTRGQQVTLSCSPISGHRSVSWYQQTPGQGLQFLFEYFSETQRNKGNFPGRFSGRQFSNSRSEMNVSTLELGDSALYLCASRTSLADTGELFFGEGSRLTVL.